A selection of T cell receptor beta chains follows, all from one sample in a study of blood T cell repertoires in COVID-19. The assay was immunoSEQ multiplex PCR, and TCRdb's table has in-frame clones only and misses some. Among roughly 400,000 clones, approximately 87% were seen once, and the ten largest hold roughly a tenth. The sample comprised PBMCs or T cells enriched from blood (not recorded which). The receptor source for this set is a woman aged 45-65 years who had recovered from COVID-19. Each CDR3 is given with its conserved first and last residue. Each record gives: clone size, D gene, J gene, V gene, CDR3 DNA, CDR3 protein. A D gene is named only where the DNA matches it firmly. The size entry is marked missing in some rows and otherwise reads once, few, many or a size class.

size: .; D: TRBD2; J: TRBJ2-3; V: TRBV5-1; DNA: TGCGCCAGCAGCTTGGGTAGCGGGGGAGGCGTAGATACGCAGTATTTT; CDR3: CASSLGSGGGVDTQYF
size: .; D: TRBD1; J: TRBJ1-2; V: TRBV2; DNA: TGTGCCAGCAGTGATCCGGGACAGGGGAAAGGCTACACCTTC; CDR3: CASSDPGQGKGYTF
size: few; D: TRBD2; J: TRBJ2-2; V: TRBV11-2; DNA: TGTGCCAGCAGCTTAGTATCGCGGGGGGTCGGTAACACCGGGGAGCTGTTTTTT; CDR3: CASSLVSRGVGNTGELFF
size: .; D: .; J: TRBJ2-7; V: TRBV9; DNA: TGTGCCAGCAGCGTAGACCCTAGCCCGATCGAGCAGTACTTC; CDR3: CASSVDPSPIEQYF
size: few; D: .; J: TRBJ1-2; V: TRBV5-1; DNA: TGCGCCAGCAGCTTGGAGGGGGAAGTTCATGGCTACACCTTC; CDR3: CASSLEGEVHGYTF
size: .; D: .; J: TRBJ1-1; V: TRBV18; DNA: TGTGCCAGCTCACCAGCCTCGGGGGTTCCTGAAGCTTTCTTT; CDR3: CASSPASGVPEAFF
size: .; D: .; J: TRBJ2-3; V: TRBV7-2; DNA: TGTGCCAGCAGTCGGGGAACTAGCACAGATACGCAGTATTTT; CDR3: CASSRGTSTDTQYF
size: .; D: .; J: TRBJ1-1; V: TRBV19; DNA: TGTGCCAGTAGTGGAGTCGGGGGTAGATGGAACACTGAAGCTTTCTTT; CDR3: CASSGVGGRWNTEAFF
size: .; D: TRBD1; J: TRBJ1-5; V: TRBV18; DNA: TGTGCCAGCTCACACGAGGGGGCACGACAGCCCCAGCATTTT; CDR3: CASSHEGARQPQHF
size: .; D: .; J: TRBJ1-2; V: TRBV30; DNA: TGTGCCTGGAGTACAGATTTCTATGGCTACACCTTC; CDR3: CAWSTDFYGYTF
size: .; D: .; J: TRBJ2-1; V: TRBV13; DNA: TGTGCCAGCAGCTTCCGCCGACAGACCTACAATGAGCAGTTCTTC; CDR3: CASSFRRQTYNEQFF
size: .; D: TRBD2; J: TRBJ2-7; V: TRBV16; DNA: TGTGCCAGCAGCCAACCCTTTAGCGGGGGCCGCACCTACGAGCAGTACTTC; CDR3: CASSQPFSGGRTYEQYF
size: .; D: TRBD1; J: TRBJ1-2; V: TRBV28; DNA: TGTGCCAGCAGATCTGACAGGGGGCTAAACTATGGCTACACCTTC; CDR3: CASRSDRGLNYGYTF
size: .; D: .; J: TRBJ2-7; V: TRBV7-2; DNA: TGTGCCAGCAGCCTCCGTGAGAAGGGGTCCTACGAGCAGTACTTC; CDR3: CASSLREKGSYEQYF
size: once; D: .; J: TRBJ1-2; V: TRBV4-2; DNA: TGTGCCAGCAGCCAAGATCTACGCTCATCTAACTATGGCTACACCTTC; CDR3: CASSQDLRSSNYGYTF
size: once; D: .; J: TRBJ1-5; V: TRBV28; DNA: TGTGCCAGCAGCCGAACGGGGGGACGACACAATCAGCCCCAGCATTTT; CDR3: CASSRTGGRHNQPQHF
size: .; D: .; J: TRBJ1-1; V: TRBV4-2; DNA: TGTGCCAGCAGCCAAGATTGGAGGGATCCTGAAGCTTTCTTT; CDR3: CASSQDWRDPEAFF
size: once; D: TRBD1; J: TRBJ1-5; V: TRBV3-1/TRBV3-2; DNA: TGTGCCAGCAGCCAAGGGTGTAGGGGACAGGGGAATCAGCCCCAGCATTTT; CDR3: CASSQGCRGQGNQPQHF
size: .; D: .; J: TRBJ1-5; V: TRBV2; DNA: TGTGCCAGCAGTGTTTCGGGGAATAGCAATCAGCCCCAGCATTTT; CDR3: CASSVSGNSNQPQHF
size: .; D: .; J: TRBJ2-5; V: TRBV4-1; DNA: TGCGCCAGCAGCCAAGAGGCCAGAAAAAAAGAGACCCAGTACTTC; CDR3: CASSQEARKKETQYF
size: .; D: TRBD2; J: TRBJ2-3; V: TRBV5-1; DNA: TGCGCCAGCAAGGCGGTTAGCGGGGGGGCGTTGGATACGCAGTATTTT; CDR3: CASKAVSGGALDTQYF
size: .; D: .; J: TRBJ1-5; V: TRBV5-6; DNA: TGTGCCAGCGCGGCGGGGGTTCGGGGCTCAGATCAGCCCCAGCATTTT; CDR3: CASAAGVRGSDQPQHF
size: .; D: .; J: TRBJ2-1; V: TRBV4-1; DNA: TGCGCCAGCAGCCAAGAGCCAAGGGGTTCATCGCCCAATGAGCAGTTCTTC; CDR3: CASSQEPRGSSPNEQFF
size: .; D: TRBD1; J: TRBJ1-2; V: TRBV5-1; DNA: TGCGCCAGCAGCTTGGACGAGACAGGGAACGGCTACACCTTC; CDR3: CASSLDETGNGYTF
size: .; D: TRBD1; J: TRBJ1-6; V: TRBV10-3; DNA: TGTGCCATCAGAAGGGGGCAGGAAAATTCACCCCTCCACTTT; CDR3: CAIRRGQENSPLHF
size: .; D: .; J: TRBJ2-3; V: TRBV27; DNA: TGTGCCGTGACAGGGACTAGCACAGATACGCAGTATTTT; CDR3: CAVTGTSTDTQYF
size: .; D: .; J: TRBJ1-1; V: TRBV5-6; DNA: TGTGCCAGCAGCTTTAGAACCGCAGGGATCAACACTGAAGCTTTCTTT; CDR3: CASSFRTAGINTEAFF
size: .; D: TRBD2; J: TRBJ2-1; V: TRBV7-2; DNA: TGTGCCAGCAGCGGAAGCGGGGAAATTAATGAGCAGTTCTTC; CDR3: CASSGSGEINEQFF
size: .; D: .; J: TRBJ1-5; V: TRBV7-4; DNA: TGTGCCAGCAGCTACGACAGGTGTAGCAATCAGCCCCAGCATTTT; CDR3: CASSYDRCSNQPQHF
size: .; D: .; J: TRBJ1-2; V: TRBV30; DNA: TGTGCCTGGAGTGTTGGGAGTGGCTACACCTTC; CDR3: CAWSVGSGYTF
size: .; D: .; J: TRBJ1-2; V: TRBV19; DNA: TGTGCCAGTAAACCCTGGACAGAAATCTATGGCTACACCTTC; CDR3: CASKPWTEIYGYTF
size: .; D: TRBD1; J: TRBJ2-2; V: TRBV3-1/TRBV3-2; DNA: TGTGCCAGCATAAACAGGGGGCCCGAGACCGGGGAGCTGTTTTTT; CDR3: CASINRGPETGELFF
size: .; D: TRBD1; J: TRBJ2-5; V: TRBV28; DNA: TGTGCCAGCAGTGTAGGGACAGGGTATGAGGAGACCCAGTACTTC; CDR3: CASSVGTGYEETQYF
size: .; D: TRBD2; J: TRBJ2-5; V: TRBV9; DNA: TGTGCCAGCAGCGTAGGGCCACTAGCGGGAGAGACCCAGTACTTC; CDR3: CASSVGPLAGETQYF
size: .; D: .; J: TRBJ1-1; V: TRBV15; DNA: TGTGCCACCAGCAGAGATAGGTCAGAGGGAGCTTTCTTT; CDR3: CATSRDRSEGAFF
size: .; D: TRBD1; J: TRBJ2-4; V: TRBV5-8; DNA: TGTGCCACCGGGACAGAAAACATTCAGTACTTC; CDR3: CATGTENIQYF
size: few; D: .; J: TRBJ2-7; V: TRBV6-5; DNA: TGTGCCAGCACCATAGTAGCAGGGAATTCCTACGAGCAGTACTTC; CDR3: CASTIVAGNSYEQYF
size: .; D: TRBD1; J: TRBJ1-4; V: TRBV5-1; DNA: TGCGCCAGCAGCTTGAGTGGACAGGGGGATGAAAAACTGTTTTTT; CDR3: CASSLSGQGDEKLFF
size: .; D: .; J: TRBJ1-2; V: TRBV5-1; DNA: TGCGCCAGCAGCTTGGGGGACATCATCAACTATGGCTACACCTTC; CDR3: CASSLGDIINYGYTF
size: .; D: .; J: TRBJ1-6; V: TRBV7-8; DNA: TGTGCCAGCAGCTGGGCGGGGAATTCACCCCTCCACTTT; CDR3: CASSWAGNSPLHF
size: .; D: .; J: TRBJ1-3; V: TRBV5-5; DNA: TGTGCCAGCACCAGGGATACAGGGTCTGGAAACACCATATATTTT; CDR3: CASTRDTGSGNTIYF
size: .; D: .; J: TRBJ2-7; V: TRBV5-1; DNA: TGCGCCAGCAGCTTCGGGGGAAGGTCCTACGAGCAGTACTTC; CDR3: CASSFGGRSYEQYF
size: .; D: TRBD1; J: TRBJ1-1; V: TRBV29-1; DNA: TGCAGCGTGCCTGACAGGGGTAGGACTGAAGCTTTCTTT; CDR3: CSVPDRGRTEAFF
size: .; D: TRBD1; J: TRBJ2-7; V: TRBV14; DNA: TGTGCCAGCAGCCAAGAGTACTGGACAGGCTTAAGCCTATCTAACGAGCAGTACTTC; CDR3: CASSQEYWTGLSLSNEQYF
size: .; D: .; J: TRBJ1-1; V: TRBV28; DNA: TGTGCCACCCCAGAACGGAGTGCAGCTTTCTTT; CDR3: CATPERSAAFF
size: few; D: .; J: TRBJ1-3; V: TRBV5-1; DNA: TGCGCCAGCAGCTTGGGCTCCGGGGGTACCGGTGGCGGAAACACCATATATTTT; CDR3: CASSLGSGGTGGGNTIYF
size: .; D: TRBD1; J: TRBJ2-3; V: TRBV7-3; DNA: TGTGCCAGCAGCTTAACCAGGGACAGTCGAACCACAGATACGCAGTATTTT; CDR3: CASSLTRDSRTTDTQYF
size: .; D: .; J: TRBJ1-2; V: TRBV18; DNA: TGTGCCAGCTCGACCATAACCGCGGAAAACTATGGCTACACCTTC; CDR3: CASSTITAENYGYTF
size: .; D: TRBD1; J: TRBJ1-1; V: TRBV4-1; DNA: TGCGCCAGCAGCCGGGACAGCGGTGACACTGAAGCTTTCTTT; CDR3: CASSRDSGDTEAFF
size: .; D: TRBD1; J: TRBJ1-1; V: TRBV9; DNA: TGTGCCAGCAGCGGACAGGGGGCAGGGACTGAAGCTTTCTTT; CDR3: CASSGQGAGTEAFF
size: .; D: .; J: TRBJ2-1; V: TRBV4-1; DNA: TGCGCCAGCAGCCAAGTGGCGGGATCCTCCTACAATGAGCAGTTCTTC; CDR3: CASSQVAGSSYNEQFF
size: .; D: .; J: TRBJ1-5; V: TRBV24-1; DNA: TGTGCCACCAGTGATTTAGGGGAACATCAGCCCCAGCATTTT; CDR3: CATSDLGEHQPQHF
size: .; D: .; J: TRBJ1-1; V: TRBV7-2; DNA: TGTGCCAGCAGCCGGGGATCGAACACTGAAGCTTTCTTT; CDR3: CASSRGSNTEAFF
size: .; D: .; J: TRBJ1-5; V: TRBV4-1; DNA: TGCGCCAGCAGCCAAGGCTACAGTAGGGGCGATCAGCCCCAGCATTTT; CDR3: CASSQGYSRGDQPQHF
size: .; D: .; J: TRBJ2-3; V: TRBV15; DNA: TGTGCCACCAGCAGACTAGCGGATACGCAGTATTTT; CDR3: CATSRLADTQYF
size: .; D: .; J: TRBJ1-2; V: TRBV2; DNA: TGTGCCAAAGGGGTGAACTATGGCTACACCTTC; CDR3: CAKGVNYGYTF
size: .; D: .; J: TRBJ1-5; V: TRBV3-1/TRBV3-2; DNA: TGTGCCAGCAGCCAAGGGCGGCCAGGGGCCCAGCCCCAGCATTTT; CDR3: CASSQGRPGAQPQHF
size: .; D: TRBD1; J: TRBJ1-6; V: TRBV19; DNA: TGTGCCAGCCGGGACAGCGGAGCCTTGATTCAATCCCTCCACTTT; CDR3: CASRDSGALIQSLHF
size: .; D: TRBD1; J: TRBJ2-5; V: TRBV29-1; DNA: TGCAGCGTCAACCGGGACAGGGGTGAGACCCAGTACTTC; CDR3: CSVNRDRGETQYF
size: .; D: .; J: TRBJ2-5; V: TRBV14; DNA: TGTGCCAGCAGCCAAACCCGGGAGACCCAGTACTTC; CDR3: CASSQTRETQYF